Listed below are T cell receptor beta chains from one sample, sequenced in a study of cytomegalovirus exposure and HLA in healthy donors. Sequencing used immunoSEQ multiplex PCR; TCRdb keeps in-frame clones, though not all of them. The repertoire holds around 40,000 clones, with 66% as singletons. The sample comprised PBMCs. The receptors come from a man in his fifties or sixties in good health and CMV-seropositive. The CDR3 runs from the conserved cysteine through the conserved F or W. The D gene is left open where the match is weak. Size tells how often a clone was seen (once, few, many) or the class of an expanded clone, and some rows leave it out.

TRBJ2-5,TRBV5-4,-,-,TGTGCCAGCAGCTTGGGAATAGGGGCAGGGAGGGAGACCCAGTACTTC,CASSLGIGAGRETQYF
TRBJ2-7,TRBV18,-,TRBD1,TGTGCCAGCTCACCACCCCGGACAGGGGTTTACGAGCAGTACTTC,CASSPPRTGVYEQYF
TRBJ2-7,TRBV6-1,-,TRBD2,TGTGCCAGCAGCGGGACTAGCGGGGGTGAGCAGTACTTC,CASSGTSGGEQYF
TRBJ1-5,TRBV21-1,-,-,TGTGCCAGCAGCAGGACAGGGGGCGCGCTATTTCCCAATCAGCCCCAGCATTTT,CASSRTGGALFPNQPQHF
TRBJ2-6,TRBV5-1,few,-,TGCGCCAGCAGCTTGGCAGGTCCCACCCCAAACGTCCTGACTTTC,CASSLAGPTPNVLTF
TRBJ2-1,TRBV6-4,-,-,TGTGCCAGCAACCCCAACCCGGCGGGGGCGCACAATGAGCAGTTCTTC,CASNPNPAGAHNEQFF
TRBJ2-5,TRBV19,-,-,TGTGCCAGTTCAGGCGGTAGCGCGACGGGGGCCCAGTACTTC,CASSGGSATGAQYF
TRBJ1-5,TRBV28,-,TRBD1,TGTGCCAGCAGTTCCAGAATCGGGACAGGGGGGGATCAGCCCCAGCATTTT,CASSSRIGTGGDQPQHF
TRBJ2-7,TRBV11-2,few,TRBD1,TGTGCCAGCAGCTTTTCGGGACAGTCCTACGAGCAGTACTTC,CASSFSGQSYEQYF
TRBJ2-7,TRBV7-9,few,TRBD2,TGTGCCAGCAGAAGACCGGGACTAGCGCCTTACGAGCAGTACTTC,CASRRPGLAPYEQYF
TRBJ2-1,TRBV5-4,few,TRBD2,TGTGCCAGCAGCACAGGGACTAGCTTGGTCAATGAGCAGTTCTTC,CASSTGTSLVNEQFF
TRBJ2-5,TRBV29-1,-,TRBD2,TGCAGCGTCTCAGGACTAGCGGGGAAAGAGACCCAGTACTTC,CSVSGLAGKETQYF
TRBJ2-5,TRBV18,once,-,TGTGCCAGCTCACCGAACAGGGACGGAGAGACCCAGTACTTC,CASSPNRDGETQYF